These T cell receptor beta chains were read from a single sample in a study of shared clonotypes between healthy human individuals. Profiling relied on immunoSEQ multiplex PCR, and the TCRdb table lists in-frame clones only, not all of them. The sample carries millions of clones, 90% to 95% recorded once. Specimen: naive CD4+ T cells sorted from blood. These receptors originate from a man younger than 30 in good health. Each CDR3 is given with its conserved first and last residue. Fields, in order: J gene, V gene, CDR3 protein.

j_call: TRBJ2-7
v_call: TRBV6-6
cdr3_aa: CASRPGQGSVDEQYF

j_call: TRBJ2-2
v_call: TRBV27
cdr3_aa: CASKLQGGTGELFF

j_call: TRBJ2-7
v_call: TRBV11-2
cdr3_aa: CASSRDQRIQGIQYF

j_call: TRBJ2-5
v_call: TRBV28
cdr3_aa: CASSLMQPETQYF

j_call: TRBJ2-1
v_call: TRBV4-3
cdr3_aa: CASSQGLAGGNEQFF

j_call: TRBJ2-7
v_call: TRBV6-5
cdr3_aa: CASSYSRLAGAYEQYF

j_call: TRBJ2-1
v_call: TRBV29-1
cdr3_aa: CSVREGGPPNEQFF

j_call: TRBJ2-2
v_call: TRBV4-1
cdr3_aa: CASIPGLAGAPGELFF

j_call: TRBJ2-7
v_call: TRBV13
cdr3_aa: CASSYRLTGGASEQYF

j_call: TRBJ2-5
v_call: TRBV7-6
cdr3_aa: CASSLVGGLQETQYF

j_call: TRBJ2-3
v_call: TRBV29-1
cdr3_aa: CSVRQDRSDTQYF

j_call: TRBJ1-1
v_call: TRBV7-2
cdr3_aa: CASSLEGGYTEAFF

j_call: TRBJ1-4
v_call: TRBV4-1
cdr3_aa: CASSPGQLDEKLFF

j_call: TRBJ2-3
v_call: TRBV5-1
cdr3_aa: CASSRGTSSQRTDTQYF

j_call: TRBJ1-1
v_call: TRBV6-5
cdr3_aa: CASSYSTGFENTEAFF

j_call: TRBJ1-2
v_call: TRBV10-3
cdr3_aa: CAISDGPGQGRGYTF

j_call: TRBJ1-2
v_call: TRBV10-3
cdr3_aa: CASTIGTERSNYGYTF

j_call: TRBJ2-7
v_call: TRBV7-9
cdr3_aa: CASSNRLAGVSEQYF

j_call: TRBJ1-5
v_call: TRBV5-4
cdr3_aa: CASSFGGNSNQPQHF

j_call: TRBJ2-2
v_call: TRBV2
cdr3_aa: CASTPLAGPWGELFF

j_call: TRBJ1-2
v_call: TRBV28
cdr3_aa: CASSLSHQFGYTF

j_call: TRBJ2-7
v_call: TRBV14
cdr3_aa: CASSLVTGREQYF

j_call: TRBJ1-6
v_call: TRBV6-1
cdr3_aa: CASSGRDTSSLHF

j_call: TRBJ2-2
v_call: TRBV5-6
cdr3_aa: CASSPGPGRNTGELFF

j_call: TRBJ2-3
v_call: TRBV10-1
cdr3_aa: CASRAGGRGDTQYF

j_call: TRBJ1-2
v_call: TRBV25-1
cdr3_aa: CASSESASIGYGYTF

j_call: TRBJ2-3
v_call: TRBV30
cdr3_aa: CAWSGRIRDTQYF

j_call: TRBJ1-5
v_call: TRBV7-9
cdr3_aa: CASSYGTGHSNQPQHF

j_call: TRBJ1-3
v_call: TRBV4-2
cdr3_aa: CASSQGAGGSSGNTIYF

j_call: TRBJ1-3
v_call: TRBV5-1
cdr3_aa: CASSRGRGSGNTIYF

j_call: TRBJ2-2
v_call: TRBV10-2
cdr3_aa: CASRSGSNTGELFF

j_call: TRBJ2-2
v_call: TRBV7-2
cdr3_aa: CASSLDRGGELFF

j_call: TRBJ2-7
v_call: TRBV27
cdr3_aa: CASTSGGRARYEQYF

j_call: TRBJ2-1
v_call: TRBV18
cdr3_aa: CASSPPGSFWGNEQFF

j_call: TRBJ1-5
v_call: TRBV7-8
cdr3_aa: CASSLDSRQPQHF

j_call: TRBJ2-5
v_call: TRBV5-4
cdr3_aa: CASSFGQGRDQGETQYF

j_call: TRBJ2-3
v_call: TRBV21-1
cdr3_aa: CFSQGGDTQYF

j_call: TRBJ1-2
v_call: TRBV27
cdr3_aa: CASSLDRALNYGYTF

j_call: TRBJ1-5
v_call: TRBV4-1
cdr3_aa: CASSQGWGQSNQPQHF

j_call: TRBJ1-5
v_call: TRBV7-2
cdr3_aa: CASSIDSNSNQPQHF

j_call: TRBJ1-2
v_call: TRBV2
cdr3_aa: CASSAGDRANYGYTF

j_call: TRBJ2-7
v_call: TRBV13
cdr3_aa: CASSLSSWSRDRANEQYF

j_call: TRBJ1-2
v_call: TRBV10-1
cdr3_aa: CASRPGTLF

j_call: TRBJ1-3
v_call: TRBV19
cdr3_aa: CASVRNPNSGNTIYF

j_call: TRBJ2-3
v_call: TRBV18
cdr3_aa: CASSPGQGPDTQYF

j_call: TRBJ1-5
v_call: TRBV2
cdr3_aa: CASAEGDSNQPQHF

j_call: TRBJ2-7
v_call: TRBV6-6
cdr3_aa: CASSYSPSVSYEQYF

j_call: TRBJ1-3
v_call: TRBV6-5
cdr3_aa: CASTRGQGSNTIYF

j_call: TRBJ1-6
v_call: TRBV21-1
cdr3_aa: CASSTQGSQNSPLHF

j_call: TRBJ2-7
v_call: TRBV6-4
cdr3_aa: CASRTTRLAGIYEQYF

j_call: TRBJ2-3
v_call: TRBV19
cdr3_aa: CASSSTWTDTQYF

j_call: TRBJ1-2
v_call: TRBV18
cdr3_aa: CASSPEVGKTNYGYTF